The 7 T cell receptor beta chains presented below share a single source sample, sequenced in a study of T cell responses to AZD1222 COVID-19 vaccine. Sequencing used immunoSEQ multiplex PCR; TCRdb keeps in-frame clones, though not all of them. The data show about 39,000 clones, over 75% seen once. Sequencing was performed on peripheral blood, taken 28 days after the second dose of the MenACWY control vaccine. The receptors derive from an adult who received the MenACWY meningococcal vaccine as a control.

The chain couples TRBV5-1 to TRBJ2-5, with D uncertain. Germline V lookup: CDR1 SGHRS, CDR2 YFSETQ. The CDR3 is 14 residues long. V dropped 0 bases and J dropped 3 bases, with 9 bases sitting between them. This CDR3 reads CASSLGGAEETQYF. The CDR3, as DNA: TGCGCCAGCAGCTTGGGGGGTGCCGAAGAGACCCAGTACTTC.

This chain uses TRBV30 with TRBJ2-7; D is unclear. V lost 1 base to trimming and J lost 0 bases, with 10 bases between them. The CDR3 extends over 14 amino acids. Germline V gene lookup returns CDR1 GTSNPN and CDR2 SVGIG (reference sequence). DNA for the CDR3: TGTGCCTGGAGTGCCGGGCCCCGCTCCTACGAGCAGTACTTC. It is translated as CAWSAGPRSYEQYF.

The J gene is TRBJ2-5, the V gene TRBV5-4, with a weak D call TRBD1 (6 bases). Germline V gene data show CDR1 as SGHNT and CDR2 as YYREEE (reference sequence). The CDR3 length is 17 residues. The V gene lost 4 bases and the J gene lost 4 bases, with 23 bases spanning the gap. CDR3 amino acids: CASSRGAAPGAGETQYF. CDR3 DNA: TGTGCCAGCAGCCGCGGCGCGGCTCCAGGGGCAGGAGAGACCCAGTACTTC.

The chain links TRBV11-2 to TRBJ2-3, with 16 bases lining up with TRBD2. The CDR3 runs 15 residues. The V gene end was trimmed by 5 bases and the J gene end by 6 bases; junction bases not matched to a gene: 2. Per germline, CDR1 SGHAT and CDR2 FQNNGV. This chain's CDR3 is CASSQGLAGGDTQYF. CDR3 bases: TGTGCCAGCAGCCAGGGACTAGCGGGAGGGGATACGCAGTATTTT. Filled out from reference TRBV11-2 and TRBJ2-3, the complete variable domain reads EAGVAQSPRYKIIEKRQSVAFWCNPISGHATLYWYQQILGQGPKLLIQFQNNGVVDDSQLPKDRFSAERLKGVDSTLKIQPAKLEDSAVYLCASSQGLAGGDTQYFGPGTRLTVL.

This chain uses TRBV28 with TRBJ1-5, with 7 bases that match TRBD1. The germline V gene has CDR1 MDHEN and CDR2 SYDVKM. This CDR3 region has 14 residues. The V segment lost 5 bases and the J segment 4 bases; nucleotides outside the gene matches: 5. This chain's CDR3 is CASSGGQINQPQHF. DNA of the CDR3: TGTGCCAGCAGTGGGGGACAGATAAATCAGCCCCAGCATTTT.

The chain is built from TRBV28 and TRBJ2-3, with 7 bases matching TRBD1. Germline lookup yields CDR1 MDHEN and CDR2 SYDVKM. V shed 3 bases and J 3 bases; nucleotides not matched to a gene: 12. The CDR3 totals 17 residues. In DNA, the CDR3 is TGTGCCAGCAGTTTTTCGAGGGGGCGCAAATTGACAGATACGCAGTATTTT. Translated: CASSFSRGRKLTDTQYF.

The chain carries TRBV9 and TRBJ1-6; D is possibly TRBD1 (5 bases). Per germline, CDR1 SGDLS and CDR2 YYNGEE. V was trimmed by 0 bases and J by 7 bases, leaving 8 bases between them. The CDR3 runs to 14 residues. In DNA, the CDR3 is TGTGCCAGCAGCGTAGGGGGCGAGAATTCACCCCTCCACTTT. It codes for CASSVGGENSPLHF. Full variable domain (missing parts from reference TRBV9 and TRBJ1-6): DSGVTQTPKHLITATGQRVTLRCSPRSGDLSVYWYQQSLDQGLQFLIQYYNGEERAKGNILERFSAQQFPDLHSELNLSSLELGDSALYFCASSVGGENSPLHFGNGTRLTVT.